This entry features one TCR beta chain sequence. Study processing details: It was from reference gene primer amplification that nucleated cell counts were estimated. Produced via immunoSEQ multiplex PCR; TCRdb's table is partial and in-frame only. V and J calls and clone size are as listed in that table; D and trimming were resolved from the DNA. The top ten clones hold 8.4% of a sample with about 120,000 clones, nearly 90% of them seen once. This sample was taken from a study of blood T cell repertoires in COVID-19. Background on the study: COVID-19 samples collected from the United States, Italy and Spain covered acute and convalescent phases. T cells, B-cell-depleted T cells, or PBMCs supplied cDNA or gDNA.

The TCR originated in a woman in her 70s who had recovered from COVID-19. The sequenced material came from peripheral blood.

Here the CDR3 reads CASSLTGGHTF. Written as DNA, the CDR3 is TGTGCCAGCAGCTTAACAGGGGGCCACACCTTC. The chain couples TRBV7-8 to TRBJ1-2; 9 positions match TRBD1. The CDR3 extends over 11 amino acids. The ends lost 2 bases at V and 12 bases at J; junction bases unmatched: 1. Germline assignment: CDR1 SGHVS and CDR2 FQNEAQ.